This TCR beta chain was retrieved from a study of cytomegalovirus exposure and HLA in healthy donors. Study findings and constraints: An analysis that was carried out later associated some 17,000 TCR beta sequences with HLA alleles at 0.05 false discovery rate. Among the sequence variants, a highly shared cluster was likely an artifact of sequencing. Rarity characterized most TCR sequences, yet some public TCRs appeared in many donors.

The study ran its PCR with 60 Vbeta and 13 Jbeta primers. Method: immunoSEQ multiplex PCR; TCRdb's copy keeps in-frame clones and lacks some. The sample has 100,000 to 150,000 clones, more than 60% seen once. CDR3 length equals 12 residues. CDR1 and CDR2 (germline): LNHDA, SQIVND (reference sequence). The V segment lost 4 bases and the J segment 9 bases; nucleotides outside the gene matches: 2. There are a few counts of this clone. Its antigen remains unknown. Sequences were obtained from PBMCs. The clonotype originates from a woman younger than 35 in good health and CMV-seronegative. This chain uses TRBV19 with TRBJ2-1; 8 bases agree with TRBD2. DNA for the CDR3: TGTGCCAGTAGTAGCGGGAGGCCTGAGCAGTTCTTC. It encodes CASSSGRPEQFF.